This record concerns one T cell receptor (beta chain) sequence. This sample is part of a study of cytomegalovirus exposure and HLA in healthy donors. About the research overall: Sequencing of some 200 million T cells in an earlier analysis found 120 million or so unique TCR beta sequences.

Germline V CDR1 and CDR2: LGHNA, YNFKEQ. The V gene end was trimmed by 0 bases and the J gene end by 3 bases; junction bases not matched to a gene: 6. The CDR3 extends over 17 amino acids. PCR primers comprised 60 Vbeta and 13 Jbeta primers. Clones were sequenced by immunoSEQ multiplex PCR, and TCRdb holds only the in-frame ones, with some missing. Here the sample spans about 150,000 clones, 75% to 90% being singletons. V and J are TRBV4-2 and TRBJ1-4, with 8 positions matching TRBD1. Sequencing was done on a sample of PBMCs. The sequence derives from a man in his thirties or forties in good health and CMV-seropositive. CDR3 nucleotide sequence: TGTGCCAGCAGCCAAGACCGGGCAGGGGGCCCTAATGAAAAACTGTTTTTT. This translates into CASSQDRAGGPNEKLFF.